The subject of this entry is one T cell receptor (beta chain). Its cognate antigen is unknown. The data are from a study of T cells after posttransplantation cyclophosphamide. Notes on the study in general: Donor-recipient repertoire similarity was low at 1-2 months, rising over year one. Blood and skin or GI T cell repertoires showed limited TRB overlap.

CDR1 and CDR2 (germline): SGHRS, YFSETQ. Trimming shortened V by 5 bases and J by 4 bases, and 15 bases separated the two germline ends. The CDR3 spans 14 residues. The repertoire was sequenced with immunoSEQ multiplex PCR; TCRdb's copy has only in-frame clones and lacks some. The repertoire holds approximately 6,900 clones, with around 98% as singletons. The receptor was derived from a woman under 40 in good health and a related stem cell transplant donor. The chain recombines TRBV5-1 with TRBJ2-5; tentatively, D is TRBD1 (5 bases). Sequencing was done on a sample of naive CD8+ T cells sorted from PBMCs. The CDR3 coding sequence is TGCGCCAGCAGAGTGATGGGGCAGGGAGAGACCCAGTACTTC. Its translation is CASRVMGQGETQYF.